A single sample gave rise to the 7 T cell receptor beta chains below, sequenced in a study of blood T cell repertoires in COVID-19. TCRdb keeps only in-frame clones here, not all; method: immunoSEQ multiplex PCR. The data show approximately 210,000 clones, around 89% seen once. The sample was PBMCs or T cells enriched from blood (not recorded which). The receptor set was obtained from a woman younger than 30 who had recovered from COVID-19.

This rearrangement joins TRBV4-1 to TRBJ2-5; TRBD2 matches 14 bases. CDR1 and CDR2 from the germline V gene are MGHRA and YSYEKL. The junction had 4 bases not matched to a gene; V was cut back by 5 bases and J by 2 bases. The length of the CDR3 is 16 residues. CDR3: CASSVRLAGGQETQYF. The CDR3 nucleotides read TGCGCCAGCAGCGTCCGACTAGCGGGGGGGCAAGAGACCCAGTACTTC.

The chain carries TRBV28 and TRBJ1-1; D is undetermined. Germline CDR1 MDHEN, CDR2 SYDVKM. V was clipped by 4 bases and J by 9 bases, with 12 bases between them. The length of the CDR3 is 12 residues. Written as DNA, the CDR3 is TGTGCCAGCAGTTCAACAACACCGCAAGCTTTCTTT. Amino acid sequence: CASSSTTPQAFF.

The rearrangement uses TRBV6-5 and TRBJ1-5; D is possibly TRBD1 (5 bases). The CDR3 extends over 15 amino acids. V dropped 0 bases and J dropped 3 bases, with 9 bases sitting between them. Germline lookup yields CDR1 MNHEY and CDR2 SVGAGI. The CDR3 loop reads CASSYSGANNQPQHF. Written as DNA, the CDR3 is TGTGCCAGCAGTTACTCAGGGGCAAACAATCAGCCCCAGCATTTT.

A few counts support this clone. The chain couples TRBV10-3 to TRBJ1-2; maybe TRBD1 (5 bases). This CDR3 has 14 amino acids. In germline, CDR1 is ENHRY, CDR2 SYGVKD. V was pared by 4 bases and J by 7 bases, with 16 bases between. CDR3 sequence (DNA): TGTGCCATCAGTGTAGGAGGGGACGGGATTGGCTACACCTTC. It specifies CAISVGGDGIGYTF.

The CDR3 loop reads CASSSRSGQYF. The CDR3 DNA reads TGCGCCAGCAGCTCCCGCTCGGGGCAGTACTTC. The V and J genes are TRBV5-1 and TRBJ2-7, with D unresolved. CDR3 length: 11 amino acids. Germline V gene data show CDR1 as SGHRS and CDR2 as YFSETQ. Trimming removed 3 bases from V and 9 bases from J, with 10 bases in between.

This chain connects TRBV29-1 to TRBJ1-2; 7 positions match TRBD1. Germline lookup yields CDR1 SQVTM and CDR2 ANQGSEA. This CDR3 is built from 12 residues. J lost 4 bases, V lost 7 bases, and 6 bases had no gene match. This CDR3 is CSADRAAYGYTF. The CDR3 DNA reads TGCAGCGCCGACAGGGCGGCCTATGGCTACACCTTC. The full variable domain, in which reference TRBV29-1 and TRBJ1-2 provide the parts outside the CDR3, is SAVISQKPSRDICQRGTSLTIQCQVDSQVTMMFWYRQQPGQSLTLIATANQGSEATYESGFVIDKFPISRPNLTFSTLTVSNMSPEDSSIYLCSADRAAYGYTFGSGTRLTVV.

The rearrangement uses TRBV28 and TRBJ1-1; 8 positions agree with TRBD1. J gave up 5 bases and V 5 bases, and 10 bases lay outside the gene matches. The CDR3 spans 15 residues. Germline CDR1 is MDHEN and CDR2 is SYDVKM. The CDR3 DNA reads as TGTGCCAGCAGTCAAGACAGGGGAGGTAGGACTGAAGCTTTCTTT. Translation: CASSQDRGGRTEAFF.